These 13 T cell receptor beta chains came from one sample sequenced in a study of cytomegalovirus exposure and HLA in healthy donors. A multiplex PCR was run with 60 Vbeta primers and 13 Jbeta primers. Measured with immunoSEQ multiplex PCR; TCRdb has only the in-frame clones, and not every one. In the table there are over 150,000 clones, 77% of which are singletons. Specimen: PBMCs. These receptors were taken from a woman aged 25 to 39 in good health and CMV-seropositive.

This clone was seen only a few times. The V and J genes are TRBV5-1 and TRBJ1-5; D is perhaps TRBD1 (6 bases). V was pared by 2 bases and J by 0 bases, with 12 bases between. Germline V lookup: CDR1 SGHRS, CDR2 YFSETQ. The CDR3 loop spans 16 amino acids. The DNA for the CDR3 is TGCGCCAGCAGCTTCCGGACAGATTATAGCAATCAGCCCCAGCATTTT. This gives the protein CASSFRTDYSNQPQHF.

The sample holds a few counts of this clone. The chain carries TRBV18 and TRBJ1-1; TRBD1 is a possible D gene (5 bases). Per germline, CDR1 KGHSH and CDR2 LQKENI. The ends were cut back, 2 bases at V and 1 base at J, with 17 bases in the middle. This CDR3 is 17 amino acids long. Here the CDR3 DNA reads TGTGCCAGCTCACCAGGTCAGCCAGGGAGGGCGAACACTGAAGCTTTCTTT. This gives the protein CASSPGQPGRANTEAFF.

The CDR3 here is CASSWGVAGALNEQFF. CDR3 DNA: TGCGCCAGCAGCTGGGGGGTTGCGGGGGCCCTAAATGAGCAGTTCTTC. The V and J genes are TRBV5-1 and TRBJ2-1; D may be TRBD2 (7 bases). Germline CDR1 reads SGHRS; CDR2 reads YFSETQ. V dropped 3 bases and J dropped 7 bases, with 20 bases sitting between them. The CDR3 has 16 residues.

The genes are TRBV6-6 and TRBJ1-4, with 9 positions matching TRBD1. CDR3 length: 15 amino acids. From germline, CDR1 is MNHNY and CDR2 SVGAGI (reference sequence). Trimming cost V 1 base and J 5 bases; bases outside gene matches: 2. This CDR3 is CASSYLGTGNEKLFF. Here the CDR3 DNA reads TGTGCCAGCAGTTACTTGGGGACAGGGAATGAAAAACTGTTTTTT.

The chain couples TRBV2 to TRBJ2-1; a possible D gene is TRBD2 (5 bases). V lost 3 bases, J lost 9 bases, and 18 bases lay in between. From germline, CDR1 is SNHLY and CDR2 FYNNEI. This CDR3 comprises 15 residues. The CDR3 DNA sequence: TGTGCCAGCAGTGAGGGTCTAGCTCTCAGCGGTGAGCAGTTCTTC. Translated, it gives CASSEGLALSGEQFF.

The chain carries TRBV5-4 and TRBJ2-7; D is possibly TRBD2 (5 bases). The CDR3 contains 13 residues. Trimming took off 1 base at V and 4 bases at J, with 9 bases between the two ends. CDR1 SGHNT and CDR2 YYREEE come from the germline V gene (reference sequence). CDR3 DNA: TGTGCCAGCAGCTTGCCTTCGGGGTACGAGCAGTACTTC. Protein product: CASSLPSGYEQYF.

The rearrangement uses TRBV15 and TRBJ2-3; TRBD2 matches 8 bases. Germline V gene data show CDR1 as LNHNV and CDR2 as YYDKDF (reference sequence). The CDR3 has 18 amino acids. Trimming removed 5 bases from V and 5 bases from J; junction bases left unmatched: 18. The DNA of the CDR3 is TGTGCCACCAGCGGGGGACTCAGAGCGGGAGTGGGTAGAGATACGCAGTATTTT. Protein product: CATSGGLRAGVGRDTQYF.

V usage is TRBV19 and J usage is TRBJ2-7; tentative D call: TRBD2 (6 bases). The ends were cut back, 4 bases at V and 1 base at J, with 11 bases in the middle. CDR1 LNHDA and CDR2 SQIVND come from the germline V gene (reference sequence). CDR3 length: 14 residues. CDR3 region: CASSRERASYEQYF. As DNA, the CDR3 is TGTGCCAGTAGTAGGGAGCGGGCGTCCTACGAGCAGTACTTC.

This clone was observed a single time. V usage is TRBV10-3 and J usage is TRBJ2-7, with a weak D call TRBD2 (6 bases). This CDR3 has 14 amino acids. V shed 2 bases and J shed 4 bases, with 12 bases lying between them. Germline V lookup: CDR1 ENHRY, CDR2 SYGVKD. The CDR3 DNA reads as TGTGCCATCAGTGAGCGCGGGACGGATTACGAGCAGTACTTC. Protein sequence: CAISERGTDYEQYF.

J is TRBJ2-2 and V is TRBV28; weak D call: TRBD2 (6 bases). The V gene's germline CDR1 is MDHEN and CDR2 SYDVKM. With 6 bases removed from V and 1 base from J, the gap between germline ends came to 6 bases. CDR3 length: 13 amino acids. The CDR3 loop is CASRGGNTGELFF. The CDR3 bases are TGTGCCAGCAGGGGAGGGAACACCGGGGAGCTGTTTTTT.

The chain uses TRBV11-2 and TRBJ1-4; D gene ambiguous. V was shortened by 1 base and J by 4 bases, with 10 bases between the two germline ends. In germline, CDR1 is SGHAT, CDR2 FQNNGV. The CDR3 runs 15 residues. The CDR3 reads CASSLGTGYNEKLFF. As DNA, the CDR3 is TGTGCCAGCAGCTTAGGAACGGGGTATAATGAAAAACTGTTTTTT.

The chain combines TRBV30 with TRBJ1-1, with 8 nucleotides matching TRBD1. V trimming: 0 bases; J trimming: 3 bases; junction bases outside the gene matches: 3. Germline V gene data show CDR1 as GTSNPN and CDR2 as SVGIG (reference sequence). This CDR3 comprises 14 residues. CDR3 sequence (DNA): TGTGCCTGGAGTGTAACAGGGGGGGACACTGAAGCTTTCTTT. Translation gives CAWSVTGGDTEAFF.

This clone has only a few counts. This chain connects TRBV10-3 to TRBJ2-5; 13 bases align to TRBD2. Germline CDR1 is ENHRY and CDR2 is SYGVKD. The V segment lost 4 bases and the J segment 5 bases; nucleotides outside the gene matches: 4. CDR3 length: 15 residues. In DNA form, the CDR3 reads TGTGCCATCAGTGCCGGGACTAGCGGGACTGAGACCCAGTACTTC. Its protein product is CAISAGTSGTETQYF.